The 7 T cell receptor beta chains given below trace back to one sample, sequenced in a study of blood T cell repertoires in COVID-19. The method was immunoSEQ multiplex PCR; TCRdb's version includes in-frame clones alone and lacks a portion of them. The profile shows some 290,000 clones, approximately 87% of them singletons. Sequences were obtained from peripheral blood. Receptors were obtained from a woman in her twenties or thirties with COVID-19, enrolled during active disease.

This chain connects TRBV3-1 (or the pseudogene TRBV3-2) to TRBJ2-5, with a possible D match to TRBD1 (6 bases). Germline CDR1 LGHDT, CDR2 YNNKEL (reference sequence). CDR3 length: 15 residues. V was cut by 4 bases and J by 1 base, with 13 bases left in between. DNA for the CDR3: TGTGCCAGCAGCCTAACACAGGGTCTCCAAGAGACCCAGTACTTC. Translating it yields CASSLTQGLQETQYF.

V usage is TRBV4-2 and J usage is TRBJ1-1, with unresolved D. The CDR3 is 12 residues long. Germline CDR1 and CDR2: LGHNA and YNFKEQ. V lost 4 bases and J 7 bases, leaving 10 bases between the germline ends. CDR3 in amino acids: CASSPRGSEAFF. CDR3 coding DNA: TGTGCCAGCAGCCCCCGTGGCAGTGAAGCTTTCTTT.

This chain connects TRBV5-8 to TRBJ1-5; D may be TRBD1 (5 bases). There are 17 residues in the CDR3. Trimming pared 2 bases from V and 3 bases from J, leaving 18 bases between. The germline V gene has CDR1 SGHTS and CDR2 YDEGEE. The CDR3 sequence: CASSFIPADSLNQPQHF. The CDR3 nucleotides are TGTGCCAGCAGCTTTATCCCCGCTGACAGCCTCAATCAGCCCCAGCATTTT.

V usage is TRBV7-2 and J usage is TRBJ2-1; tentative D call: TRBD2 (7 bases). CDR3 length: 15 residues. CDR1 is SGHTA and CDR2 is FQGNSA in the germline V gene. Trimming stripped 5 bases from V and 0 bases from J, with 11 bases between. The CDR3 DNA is TGTGCCAGCAGCAAGGGGGGGAGCTCCTACAATGAGCAGTTCTTC. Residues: CASSKGGSSYNEQFF.

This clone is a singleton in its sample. CDR3 sequence: CASSIAGQGSISNSPLHF. The CDR3 DNA sequence: TGTGCCAGTAGTATTGCGGGACAGGGCTCTATTTCGAATTCACCCCTCCACTTT. The J gene is TRBJ1-6, the V gene TRBV19; 9 bases are shared with TRBD1. CDR1 and CDR2 (germline): LNHDA, SQIVND (reference sequence). The CDR3 sequence is 18 residues long. V was pared by 3 bases and J by 7 bases, with 13 bases of the junction left unmatched.

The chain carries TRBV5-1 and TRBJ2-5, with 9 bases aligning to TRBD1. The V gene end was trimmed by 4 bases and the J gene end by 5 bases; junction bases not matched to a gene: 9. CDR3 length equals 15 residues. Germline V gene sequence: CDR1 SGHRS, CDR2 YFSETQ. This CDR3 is CASSRPGTGQETQYF. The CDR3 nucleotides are TGCGCCAGCAGCAGACCCGGGACAGGGCAGGAGACCCAGTACTTC.

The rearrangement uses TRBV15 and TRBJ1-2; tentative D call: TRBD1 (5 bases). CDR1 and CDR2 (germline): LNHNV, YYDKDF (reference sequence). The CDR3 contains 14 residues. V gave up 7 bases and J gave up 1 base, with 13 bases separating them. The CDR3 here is CATTGNGVNYGYTF. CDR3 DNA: TGTGCCACCACAGGGAATGGGGTTAACTATGGCTACACCTTC. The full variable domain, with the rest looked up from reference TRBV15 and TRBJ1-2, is DAMVIQNPRYQVTQFGKPVTLSCSQTLNHNVMYWYQQKSSQAPKLLFHYYDKDFNNEADTPDNFQSRRPNTSFCFLDIRSPGLGDTAMYLCATTGNGVNYGYTFGSGTRLTVV.